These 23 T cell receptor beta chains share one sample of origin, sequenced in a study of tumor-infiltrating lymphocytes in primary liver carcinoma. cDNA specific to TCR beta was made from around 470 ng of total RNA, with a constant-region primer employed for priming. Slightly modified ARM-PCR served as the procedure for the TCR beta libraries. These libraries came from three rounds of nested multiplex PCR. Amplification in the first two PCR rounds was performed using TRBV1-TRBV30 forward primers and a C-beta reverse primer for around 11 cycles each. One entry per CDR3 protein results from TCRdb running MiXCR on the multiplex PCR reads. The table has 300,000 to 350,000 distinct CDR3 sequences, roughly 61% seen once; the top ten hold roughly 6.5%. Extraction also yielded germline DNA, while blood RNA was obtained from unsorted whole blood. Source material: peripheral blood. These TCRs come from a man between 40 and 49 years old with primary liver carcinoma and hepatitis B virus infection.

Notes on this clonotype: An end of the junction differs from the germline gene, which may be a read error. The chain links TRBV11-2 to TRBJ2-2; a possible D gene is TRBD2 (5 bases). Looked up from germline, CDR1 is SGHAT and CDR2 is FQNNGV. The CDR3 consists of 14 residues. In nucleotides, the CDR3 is TGTGCCAGCAGCTTAGTCGAGAACACCGGGGAACTGTTTTTT. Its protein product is CASSLVENTGELFF.

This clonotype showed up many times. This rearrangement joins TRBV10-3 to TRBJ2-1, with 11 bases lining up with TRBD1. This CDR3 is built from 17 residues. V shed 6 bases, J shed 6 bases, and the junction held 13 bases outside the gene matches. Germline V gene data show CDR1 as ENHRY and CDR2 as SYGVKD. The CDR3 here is CAISFSPGTGGSNEQFF. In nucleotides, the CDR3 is TGTGCCATCAGCTTTAGCCCCGGGACAGGGGGTTCCAATGAGCAGTTCTTC.

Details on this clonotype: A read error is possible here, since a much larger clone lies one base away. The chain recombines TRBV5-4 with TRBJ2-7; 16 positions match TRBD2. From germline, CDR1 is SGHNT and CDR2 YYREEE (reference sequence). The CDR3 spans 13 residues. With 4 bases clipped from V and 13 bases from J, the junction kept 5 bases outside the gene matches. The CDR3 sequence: CASSTGLAGGIYF. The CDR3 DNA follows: TGTGCCAGCAGCACGGGACTAGCGGGAGGGATCTACTTC.

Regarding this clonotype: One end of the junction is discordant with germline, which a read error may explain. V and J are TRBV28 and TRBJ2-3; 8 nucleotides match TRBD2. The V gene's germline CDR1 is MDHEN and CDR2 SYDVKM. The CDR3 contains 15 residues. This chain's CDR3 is CASGLTAGGTDTQYF. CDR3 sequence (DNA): TGTGCCAGCGGTTTGACAGCGGGAGGCACAGATACGCAGTATTTT. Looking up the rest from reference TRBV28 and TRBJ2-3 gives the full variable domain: DVKVTQSSRYLVKRTGEKVFLECVQDMDHENMFWYRQDPGLGLRLIYFSYDVKMKEKGDIPEGYSVSREKKERFSLILESASTNQTSMYLCASGLTAGGTDTQYFGPGTRLTVL.

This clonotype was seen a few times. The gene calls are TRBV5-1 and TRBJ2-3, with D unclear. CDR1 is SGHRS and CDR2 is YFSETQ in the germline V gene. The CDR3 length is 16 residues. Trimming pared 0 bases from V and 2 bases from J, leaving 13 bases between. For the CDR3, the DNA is TGCGCCAGCAGCTTGGAAGCTGGAGTTACCACAGATACGCAGTATTTT. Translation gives CASSLEAGVTTDTQYF.

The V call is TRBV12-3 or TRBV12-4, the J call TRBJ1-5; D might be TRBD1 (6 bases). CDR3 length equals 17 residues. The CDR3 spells CNSSLGLGGARNQPQHF. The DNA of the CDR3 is TGTAACAGCAGTTTAGGGCTAGGGGGGGCGCGAAATCAGCCCCAGCATTTT.

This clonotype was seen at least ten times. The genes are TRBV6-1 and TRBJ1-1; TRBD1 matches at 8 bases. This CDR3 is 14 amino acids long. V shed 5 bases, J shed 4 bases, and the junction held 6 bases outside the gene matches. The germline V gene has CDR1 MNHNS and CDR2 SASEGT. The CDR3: CASSLQGEVTEAFF. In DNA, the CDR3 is TGTGCCAGCAGTTTACAGGGGGAGGTCACTGAAGCTTTCTTT.

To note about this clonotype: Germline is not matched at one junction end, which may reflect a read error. The CDR3 protein is CASSQQGTGRLNERYF. CDR3 in DNA: TGCGCCAGCAGCCAACAGGGAACAGGGAGGTTGAACGAGCGGTACTTC. This chain joins TRBV4-1 and TRBJ2-7, with D tentatively TRBD1 or TRBD2 (6 bases each). The CDR3 extends over 16 amino acids. CDR1 MGHRA and CDR2 YSYEKL come from the germline V gene.

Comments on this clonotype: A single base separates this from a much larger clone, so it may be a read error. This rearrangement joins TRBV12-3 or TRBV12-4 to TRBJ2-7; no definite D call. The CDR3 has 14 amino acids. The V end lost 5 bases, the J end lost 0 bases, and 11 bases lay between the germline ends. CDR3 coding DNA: TGTGCCAGCAGTCTATGTGACAACTCCTACGAGCAGTACTTC. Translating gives CASSLCDNSYEQYF.

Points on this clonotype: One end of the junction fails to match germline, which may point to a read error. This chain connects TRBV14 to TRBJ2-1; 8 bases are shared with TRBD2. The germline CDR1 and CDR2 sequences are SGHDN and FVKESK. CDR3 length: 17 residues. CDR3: CAGSQDMGLAGYNEQFF. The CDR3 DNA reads TGTGCCGGCAGCCAAGATATGGGGCTAGCGGGTTACAATGAGCAGTTCTTC.

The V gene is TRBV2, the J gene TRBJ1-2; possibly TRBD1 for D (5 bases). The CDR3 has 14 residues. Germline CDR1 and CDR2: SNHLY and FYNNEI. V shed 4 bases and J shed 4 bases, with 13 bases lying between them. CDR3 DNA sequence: TGTGCCAGCAGTGTTCAGACAGAGAGCTATGGCTACACCTTC. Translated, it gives CASSVQTESYGYTF.

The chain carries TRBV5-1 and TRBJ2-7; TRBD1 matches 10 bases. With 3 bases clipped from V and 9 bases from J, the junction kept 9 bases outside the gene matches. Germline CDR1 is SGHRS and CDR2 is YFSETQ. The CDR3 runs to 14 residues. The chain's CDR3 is CASSSTGTGAAQYF. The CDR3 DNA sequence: TGCGCCAGCAGCTCGACCGGGACAGGGGCCGCGCAGTACTTC.

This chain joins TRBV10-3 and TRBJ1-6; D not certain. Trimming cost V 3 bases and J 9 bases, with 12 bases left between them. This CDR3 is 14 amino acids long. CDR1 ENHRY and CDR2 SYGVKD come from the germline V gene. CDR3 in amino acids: CAISDSGRVSPLHF. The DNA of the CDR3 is TGTGCCATCAGTGATTCAGGTCGGGTTTCACCCCTCCACTTT.

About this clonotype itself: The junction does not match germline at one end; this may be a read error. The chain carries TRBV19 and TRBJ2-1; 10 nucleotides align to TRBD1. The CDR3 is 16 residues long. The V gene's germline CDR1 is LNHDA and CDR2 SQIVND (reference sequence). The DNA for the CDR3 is TGTACCAGTAGTGCCGACAGGGGGCACCGAATTGATGAGCAGTTCTTC. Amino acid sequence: CTSSADRGHRIDEQFF.

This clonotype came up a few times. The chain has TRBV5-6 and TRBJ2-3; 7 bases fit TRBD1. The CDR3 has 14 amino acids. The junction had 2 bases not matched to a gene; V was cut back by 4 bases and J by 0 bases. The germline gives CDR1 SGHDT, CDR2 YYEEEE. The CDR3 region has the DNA TGTGCCAGCAGCCTGGGACAGAGCACAGATACGCAGTATTTT. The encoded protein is CASSLGQSTDTQYF.

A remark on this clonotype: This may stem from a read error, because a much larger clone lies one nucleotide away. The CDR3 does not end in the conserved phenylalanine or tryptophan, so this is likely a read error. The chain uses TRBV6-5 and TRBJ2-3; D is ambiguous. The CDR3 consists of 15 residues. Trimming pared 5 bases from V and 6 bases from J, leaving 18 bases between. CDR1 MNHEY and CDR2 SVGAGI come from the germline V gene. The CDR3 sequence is CASSPRLAPGDTQYL. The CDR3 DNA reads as TGTGCCAGCAGTCCCAGACTTGCCCCCGGGGATACGCAGTATTTA.

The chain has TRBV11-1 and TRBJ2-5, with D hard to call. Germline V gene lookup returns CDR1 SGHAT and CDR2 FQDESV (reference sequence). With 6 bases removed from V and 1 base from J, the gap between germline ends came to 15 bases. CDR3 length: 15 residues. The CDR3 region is CASSSQGNFQETQYF. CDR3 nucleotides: TGTGCCAGCAGTTCGCAAGGAAATTTCCAAGAGACCCAGTACTTC.

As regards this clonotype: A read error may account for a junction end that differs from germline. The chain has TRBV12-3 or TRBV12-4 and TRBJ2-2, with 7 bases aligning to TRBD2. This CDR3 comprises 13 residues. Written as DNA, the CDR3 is TGTGCCGGCCAGCGGGAACCCACCGGGGGGCTGTTTTTT. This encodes CAGQREPTGGLFF.

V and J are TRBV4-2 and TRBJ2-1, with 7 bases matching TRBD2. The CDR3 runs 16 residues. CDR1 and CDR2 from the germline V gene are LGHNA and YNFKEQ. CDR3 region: CARRPWEGFGIDEQFF. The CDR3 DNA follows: TGTGCTAGGAGACCCTGGGAGGGGTTCGGGATTGATGAGCAGTTCTTC.

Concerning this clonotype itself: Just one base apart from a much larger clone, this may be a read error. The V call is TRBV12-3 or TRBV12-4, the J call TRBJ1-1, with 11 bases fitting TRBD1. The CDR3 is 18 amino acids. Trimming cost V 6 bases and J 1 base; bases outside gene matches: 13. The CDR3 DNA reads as TGTGCCAGCAGCCTCTGTGGGACAGGGGGACTTCCGAACACTGAAGCTTTCTTT. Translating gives CASSLCGTGGLPNTEAFF.

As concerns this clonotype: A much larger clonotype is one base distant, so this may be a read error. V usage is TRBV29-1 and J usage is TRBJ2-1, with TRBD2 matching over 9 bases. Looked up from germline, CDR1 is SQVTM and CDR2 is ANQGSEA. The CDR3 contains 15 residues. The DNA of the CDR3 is TGCAGCATTGAAAACCGACTAGCGGTTTACAATGAGCAGTTCTTC. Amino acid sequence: CSIENRLAVYNEQFF.

CDR3: CASRGQGLAEAFF. In nucleotides, the CDR3 is TGTGCCAGCAGGGGACAGGGGTTGGCTGAAGCTTTCTTT. The V gene is TRBV6-2 or TRBV6-3, the J gene TRBJ1-1, with 10 nucleotides matching TRBD1. Germline CDR1 reads MNHEY; CDR2 reads SVGEGT. The CDR3 totals 13 residues. Trimming cost V 6 bases and J 6 bases; bases outside gene matches: 4.

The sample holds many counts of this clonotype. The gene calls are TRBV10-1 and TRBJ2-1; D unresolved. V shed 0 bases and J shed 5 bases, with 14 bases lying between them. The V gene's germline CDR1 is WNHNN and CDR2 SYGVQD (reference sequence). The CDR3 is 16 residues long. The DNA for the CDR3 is TGCGCCAGCAGTGAGTCGGAGCCCCCTCGGGACAATGAGCAGTTCTTC. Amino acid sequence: CASSESEPPRDNEQFF.